This T cell receptor (beta chain) is drawn from a study of Graves' ophthalmopathy and Graves' hyperthyroidism. Overall study: The study drew peripheral blood at initial diagnosis, before any treatment. Broader study findings: The 13-signature model separated ophthalmopathy from stable hyperthyroidism at approximately 91% sensitivity and approximately 79% specificity.

V lost 3 bases to trimming and J lost 7 bases, with 13 bases between them. Germline values: CDR1 SGHVS, CDR2 FQNEAQ. This CDR3 contains 14 residues. Beta-chain TCR CDR3 regions were amplified from RNA transcripts. HTBI primers were used in a first-round RT-PCR, which preceded a second-round multiplex PCR. TCRdb itself ran the multiplex PCR reads through MiXCR, one entry per CDR3 protein. Found here are about 740,000 distinct CDR3 sequences, roughly 41% of them singletons; the top ten hold about 40%. This clonotype occurred a few times. Its antigen is undetermined. Exclusion applied to patients with other autoimmune diseases, uncontrolled infections, pregnancy or lactation. Reliance was placed on clinical symptoms, serum thyroxine, TRAb, thyroid ultrasound and orbital computed tomography for diagnosis.

The rearrangement links TRBV7-8 to TRBJ1-5; D possibly corresponds to TRBD1 (6 bases). This TCR was sampled from an adult man with Graves' ophthalmopathy. Sequenced: peripheral blood. CDR3 protein: CASSLMGGQQPQHF. DNA of the CDR3: TGTGCCAGCAGCTTGATGGGGGGGCAACAGCCCCAGCATTTT.